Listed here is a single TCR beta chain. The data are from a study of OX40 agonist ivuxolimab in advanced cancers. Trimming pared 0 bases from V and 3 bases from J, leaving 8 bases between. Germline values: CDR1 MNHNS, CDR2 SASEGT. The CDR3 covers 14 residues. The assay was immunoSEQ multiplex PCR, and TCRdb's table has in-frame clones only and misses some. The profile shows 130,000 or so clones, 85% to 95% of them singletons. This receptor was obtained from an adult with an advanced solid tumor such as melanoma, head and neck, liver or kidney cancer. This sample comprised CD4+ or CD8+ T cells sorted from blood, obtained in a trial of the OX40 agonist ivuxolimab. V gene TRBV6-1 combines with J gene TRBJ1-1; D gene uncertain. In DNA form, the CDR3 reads TGTGCCAGCAGTGAAGCTTGGCAGCACACTGAAGCTTTCTTT. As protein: CASSEAWQHTEAFF.